Below, one T cell receptor beta chain is given with its context. Its specific antigen is unknown. Per-base quality was not reported, and no clone a single base away is much larger than it. These data are taken from a study of OX40 agonist ivuxolimab in advanced cancers. Describing the broader study: Ivuxolimab was an agonistic, fully human IgG2 monoclonal antibody directed against OX40 (CD134), a costimulatory receptor. Intravenous ivuxolimab was administered to patients every 2 weeks at six dose levels: 0.01, 0.1, 0.3, 1.5, 3 and 10 mg/kg. Of the approximately 54 patients in dose escalation, 19 had hepatocellular carcinoma, some 15 had melanoma, 9 had renal cell carcinoma and 9 had head and neck cancer. In the dose-escalation cohort, more than 80% of patients were male, and the mean age was roughly 56 years with a range of 23 to 79. Prior anti-PD-1, anti-PD-L1 or anti-CTLA-4 therapy was permitted, and about two fifths of dose-escalation patients had received checkpoint inhibitors. Partial responses were achieved by three dose-escalation patients, of whom one had hepatocellular carcinoma and two had cutaneous melanoma. Peripheral TCRbeta sequencing aimed to test whether ivuxolimab altered TCR sequence diversity and caused clonal T-cell expansion. The paper reports the monotherapy dose-escalation portion (N of about 50 patients) of the phase I ivuxolimab trial.

The paper as a whole reports these results and caveats: After ivuxolimab, CD8+ T cells had more expanded clones than CD4+ T cells on average. The antigen specificity of the clonally expanded peripheral T cells was not determined. At doses of 0.1 to 3.0 mg/kg, clonal expansion of both CD4+ and CD8+ blood T cells was observed from baseline to week 6. In partial responders in the 0.1-3.0 mg/kg groups, normalized peripheral clonal expansion was found to be among the lowest, especially among CD8+ T cells. Low levels of normalized T-cell clonal expansion were also seen in some patients who did not respond.

Genomic DNA was isolated from the sorted cells so that the TCRbeta CDR3 region could be sequenced. TCRbeta CDR3 regions were sequenced using the immunoSEQ Assay. Not all clones reach the TCRdb copy of this immuneACCESS table, which keeps in-frame sequences only. Checked studies attribute under half of the gap to unresolved V genes and leave the rest unexplained. This sample is represented by tens of thousands of clones; more than 65% of them were singletons. The leading ten clones occupy roughly 1.1% of the sample. V loses 4 bases at its end and J loses 4 bases; junction bases beyond the gene matches: 17. The cysteine opens and the phenylalanine closes a CDR3 of 19 amino acids. The entry retains the CDR3 DNA only, 57 bases that are in frame from base 1. Looking up the germline V gene yields CDR1 MNHNS and CDR2 SASEGT. The trial excluded patients who had a history of autoimmune disease or who were on systemic immunosuppression. In every dose cohort, peripheral blood was drawn for TCR sequencing at baseline, cycle 4 day 1, and cycle 7 day 1. Samples were obtained from an open-label, multicenter, first-in-human phase I dose-escalation trial of ivuxolimab. The trial enrolled adults with locally advanced or metastatic head and neck squamous cell, hepatocellular, melanoma or renal cell carcinoma. CD4+ and CD8+ T cells were sorted separately from peripheral blood before TCR sequencing.

Recombination linked TRBV6-1 to TRBJ1-1, with TRBD1 matching 11 junction bases. Source: CD4+ or CD8+ T cells sorted from blood, taken in a trial of the OX40 agonist ivuxolimab. This TCR was recovered from an adult with an advanced solid tumor such as melanoma, head and neck, liver or kidney cancer. The CDR3 in this case is CASSGIPGQGEDSVTEAFF. The DNA sequence follows: TGTGCCAGCAGTGGAATTCCGGGACAGGGGGAGGATTCGGTCACTGAAGCTTTCTTT.